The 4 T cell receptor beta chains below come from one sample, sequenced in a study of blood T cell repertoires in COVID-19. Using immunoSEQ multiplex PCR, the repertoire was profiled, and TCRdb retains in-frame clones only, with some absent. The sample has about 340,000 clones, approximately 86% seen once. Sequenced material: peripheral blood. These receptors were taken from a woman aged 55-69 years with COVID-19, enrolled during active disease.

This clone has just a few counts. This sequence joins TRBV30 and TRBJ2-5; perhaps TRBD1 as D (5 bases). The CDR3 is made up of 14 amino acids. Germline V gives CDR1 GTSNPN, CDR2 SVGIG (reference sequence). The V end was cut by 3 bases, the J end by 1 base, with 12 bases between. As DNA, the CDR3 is TGTGCCTGGAGAACCCGACAGACCCAAGAGACCCAGTACTTC. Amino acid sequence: CAWRTRQTQETQYF.

For the CDR3, the DNA is TGTGCCAGCTCACCGGGAGGGAGCTATGGCTACACCTTC. Its protein is CASSPGGSYGYTF. This sequence joins TRBV18 and TRBJ1-2; D unclear. Germline V CDR1 and CDR2: KGHSH, LQKENI. The CDR3 length is 13 residues. V lost 3 bases to trimming and J lost 4 bases, with 9 bases between them.

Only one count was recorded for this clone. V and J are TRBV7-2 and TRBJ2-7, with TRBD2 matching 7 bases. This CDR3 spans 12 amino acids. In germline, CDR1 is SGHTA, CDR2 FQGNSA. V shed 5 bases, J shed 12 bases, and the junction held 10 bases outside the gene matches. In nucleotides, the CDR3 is TGTGCCAGCAGCCCTCTTGTCTGGGGGGGGTACTTC. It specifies CASSPLVWGGYF.

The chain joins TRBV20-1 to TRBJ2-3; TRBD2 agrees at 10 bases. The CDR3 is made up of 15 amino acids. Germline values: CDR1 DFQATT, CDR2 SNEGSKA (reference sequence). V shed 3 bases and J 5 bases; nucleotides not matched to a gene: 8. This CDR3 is CSASLLAGAGDTQYF. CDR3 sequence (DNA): TGCAGTGCTAGTCTGCTAGCGGGGGCCGGAGATACGCAGTATTTT.